The entry below gives a single T cell receptor beta chain sequence along with its context. As yet, its antigen is unknown. The germline V gene encodes CDR1 MNHEY and CDR2 SMNVEV (reference sequence). With 5 bases clipped from V and 6 bases from J, the junction kept 4 bases outside the gene matches. The CDR3 spans 14 residues. Samples were assayed with immunoSEQ v3.0 at survey level. For each individual sample, sequencing targeted roughly 35,000-55,000 T-cell genomes. Clones were sequenced by immunoSEQ multiplex PCR, and TCRdb holds only the in-frame ones, with some missing. The profile covers tens of thousands of clones, with around three quarters appearing a single time and over 8.5% taken by the ten largest. Without exception, participants with HIV were treated in the United States. The sample belongs to a study of long-term antiretroviral therapy in people with HIV. Study-level findings and limits: Therapy changes, viral resistance and ART adherence were not documented in the available data. Pre-ART expanded TRB clones stayed dominant throughout, though often decreasing after ART.

The material was unsorted PBMCs, obtained 4.1 years after starting antiretroviral therapy. This chain links TRBV27 with TRBJ2-1; 10 bases match TRBD2. The sequence was obtained from a woman between 40 and 50 years old with HIV. The CDR3 DNA follows: TGTGCCAGCAGTCCGCGGACTAGCGGCAATGAGCAGTTCTTC. Its protein is CASSPRTSGNEQFF.